This T cell receptor (beta chain) stems from a study of early stage breast cancer tumors. Study-level information: Of fewer than 20 invasive breast tumors, about a dozen were hormone receptor-positive, HER2-negative.

CDR3 size: 13 residues. Germline V gives CDR1 MNHEY, CDR2 SVGAGI. Trimming removed 3 bases from V and 3 bases from J, with 9 bases in between. Notes on the study in general: Bulk DNA sequencing of unsorted cells missed chain pairing and markers. Blood repertoires resembled normal breast more than tumor.

Each sample had two DNA replicates, around 0.53 ug blood or 1.5 ug tissue. Sequenced by immunoSEQ multiplex PCR; TCRdb stores in-frame clones only, minus some. This table holds several thousand clones, 71% found once. With regard to this clone: Its specificity is unknown.

The specimen was normal breast tissue next to the tumor. This rearrangement joins TRBV6-5 to TRBJ2-7; D remains ambiguous. This TCR came from a person in their 60s with breast cancer. The CDR3 DNA reads as TGTGCCAGCAGTTATGCTAGGCGCTACGAGCAGTACTTC. Its protein product is CASSYARRYEQYF.